Reported below is one T cell receptor (beta chain). These data originate in a study of T cell responses to AZD1222 COVID-19 vaccine. The repertoire was sequenced with immunoSEQ multiplex PCR; TCRdb's copy has only in-frame clones and lacks some. Altogether approximately 110,000 clones are present, about 92% being singletons, with the ten largest covering roughly 1.3%. Trimming removed 5 bases from V and 4 bases from J; junction bases left unmatched: 7. The CDR3 is made up of 14 amino acids. The V gene's germline CDR1 is MNHEY and CDR2 SVGEGT. The chain is built from TRBV6-2 or TRBV6-3 and TRBJ1-2; 7 nucleotides match TRBD1. Material: peripheral blood, obtained on day 0 of AZD1222 vaccination. This TCR was sampled from an adult in good health. CDR3 DNA: TGTGCCAGCAGTAAGGGGGCGCAGATCTATGGCTACACCTTC. It specifies CASSKGAQIYGYTF.